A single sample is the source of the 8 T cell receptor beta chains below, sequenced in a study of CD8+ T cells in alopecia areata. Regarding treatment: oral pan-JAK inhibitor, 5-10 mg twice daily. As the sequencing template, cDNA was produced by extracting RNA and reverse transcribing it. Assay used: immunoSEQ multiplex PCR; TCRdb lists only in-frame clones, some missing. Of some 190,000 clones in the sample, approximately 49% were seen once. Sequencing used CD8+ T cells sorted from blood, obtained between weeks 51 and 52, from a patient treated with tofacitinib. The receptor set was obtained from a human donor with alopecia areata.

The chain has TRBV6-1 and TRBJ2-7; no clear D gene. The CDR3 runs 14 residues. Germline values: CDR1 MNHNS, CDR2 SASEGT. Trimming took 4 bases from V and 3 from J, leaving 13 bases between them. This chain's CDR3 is CASSGSGASYEQYF. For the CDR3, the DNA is TGTGCCAGCAGTGGGTCGGGCGCAAGCTACGAGCAGTACTTC.

Here the CDR3 reads CASSVWDNTDTQYF. CDR3 nucleotides: TGTGCCAGCAGCGTATGGGACAACACAGATACGCAGTATTTT. The rearrangement uses TRBV9 and TRBJ2-3, with a weak D call TRBD1 (6 bases). Germline V gene sequence: CDR1 SGDLS, CDR2 YYNGEE. The V end was cut by 1 base, the J end by 2 bases, with 8 bases between. CDR3 length: 14 amino acids.

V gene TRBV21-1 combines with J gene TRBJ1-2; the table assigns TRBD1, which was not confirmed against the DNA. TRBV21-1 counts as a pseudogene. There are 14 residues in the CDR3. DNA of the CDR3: TGTGCCAGCAGCAAAGCTGACCAGGGGCGAGGCTACACCTTC. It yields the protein CASSKADQGRGYTF.

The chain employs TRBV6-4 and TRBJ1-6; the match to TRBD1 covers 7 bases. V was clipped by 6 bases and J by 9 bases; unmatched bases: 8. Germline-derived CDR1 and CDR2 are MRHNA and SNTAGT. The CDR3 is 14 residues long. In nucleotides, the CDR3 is TGTGCCAGCAGCAAGGACAGGAAGGGTTCACCCCTCCACTTT. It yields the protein CASSKDRKGSPLHF.

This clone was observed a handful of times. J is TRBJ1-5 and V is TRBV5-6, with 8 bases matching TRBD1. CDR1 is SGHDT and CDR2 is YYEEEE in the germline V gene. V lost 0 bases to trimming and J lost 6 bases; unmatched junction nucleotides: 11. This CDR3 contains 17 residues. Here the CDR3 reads CASSLDPRTGRIQPQHF. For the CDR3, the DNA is TGTGCCAGCAGCTTGGACCCCCGGACAGGGCGGATTCAGCCCCAGCATTTT.

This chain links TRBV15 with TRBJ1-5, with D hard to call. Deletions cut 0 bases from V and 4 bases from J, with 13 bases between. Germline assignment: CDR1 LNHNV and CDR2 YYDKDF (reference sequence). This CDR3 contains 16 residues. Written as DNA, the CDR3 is TGTGCCACCAGCAGAGATTCCCAGGACCGGAATCAGCCCCAGCATTTT. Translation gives CATSRDSQDRNQPQHF.

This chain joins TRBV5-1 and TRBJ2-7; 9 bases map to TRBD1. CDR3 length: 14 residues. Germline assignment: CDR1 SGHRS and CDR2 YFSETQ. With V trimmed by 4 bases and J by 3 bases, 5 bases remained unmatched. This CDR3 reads CASSGGQGHYEQYF. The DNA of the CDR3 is TGCGCCAGCAGCGGGGGACAGGGCCACTACGAGCAGTACTTC.

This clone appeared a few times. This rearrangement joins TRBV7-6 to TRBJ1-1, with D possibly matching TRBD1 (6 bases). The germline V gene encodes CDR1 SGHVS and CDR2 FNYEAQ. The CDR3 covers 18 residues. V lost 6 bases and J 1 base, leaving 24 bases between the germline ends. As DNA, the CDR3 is TGTGCCAGCAGTTTTCTGCCGGGACAAGGAACCGCGAACACTGAAGCTTTCTTT. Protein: CASSFLPGQGTANTEAFF. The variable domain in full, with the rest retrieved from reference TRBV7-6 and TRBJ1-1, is GAGVSQSPRYKVTKRGQDVALRCDPISGHVSLYWYRQALGQGPEFLTYFNYEAQQDKSGLPNDRFSAERPEGSISTLTIQRTEQRDSAMYRCASSFLPGQGTANTEAFFGQGTRLTVV.